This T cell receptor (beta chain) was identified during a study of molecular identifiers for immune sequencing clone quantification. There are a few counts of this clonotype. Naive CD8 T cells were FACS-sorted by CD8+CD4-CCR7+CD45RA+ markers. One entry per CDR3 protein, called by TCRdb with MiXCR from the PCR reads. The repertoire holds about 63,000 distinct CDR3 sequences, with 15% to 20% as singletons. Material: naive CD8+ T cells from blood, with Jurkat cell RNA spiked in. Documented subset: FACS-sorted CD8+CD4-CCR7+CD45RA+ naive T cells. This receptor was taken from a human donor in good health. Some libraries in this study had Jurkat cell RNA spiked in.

The DNA for the CDR3 is TGCAGCGTGGCATCGACAGGGGCGGGCTACGAGCAGTACTTC. Translation gives CSVASTGAGYEQYF. The rearrangement joins TRBV29-1 to TRBJ2-7; 8 bases align to TRBD1. The junction had 10 bases not matched to a gene; V was cut back by 6 bases and J by 3 bases. Looked up from germline, CDR1 is SQVTM and CDR2 is ANQGSEA. The length of the CDR3 is 14 residues.